The T cell receptor (beta chain) under discussion was sequenced for a study of blood T cells in healthy people across ages. Study-wide results and limits: Significant beta diversity loss was already apparent by age approximately 37, declining roughly linearly.

The germline V gene has CDR1 LGHDT and CDR2 YNNKEL (reference sequence). This CDR3 comprises 14 residues. The V and J ends lost 3 bases and 5 bases, in that order; junction bases with no gene match: 5. This clonotype appeared a few times. Its antigen is still unknown. Donation came from healthy Caucasian individuals in Russia who were aged 6 to 90. Primers used in a second PCR of about 7 to 12 cycles were a sample-barcoded 5' primer and a J-beta primer mix. Unique molecular identifiers of 12 random nucleotides labeled each cDNA. CDR3-containing paired-end reads numbered at least 3 million in each sample. TCRdb redid the calling of the 5' RACE reads with MiXCR, one entry per CDR3 protein. The sample records over 1,200,000 distinct CDR3 sequences, approximately 63% being singletons.

What was sequenced was blood. The receptor was isolated from a man between 18 and 29 years old in good health. This chain links TRBV3-1 with TRBJ2-7, with TRBD1 identical over 9 bases. The CDR3 bases are TGTGCCAGCAGCCAGTCCGGGACAGGGAACGAGCAGTACTTC. Amino acids: CASSQSGTGNEQYF.